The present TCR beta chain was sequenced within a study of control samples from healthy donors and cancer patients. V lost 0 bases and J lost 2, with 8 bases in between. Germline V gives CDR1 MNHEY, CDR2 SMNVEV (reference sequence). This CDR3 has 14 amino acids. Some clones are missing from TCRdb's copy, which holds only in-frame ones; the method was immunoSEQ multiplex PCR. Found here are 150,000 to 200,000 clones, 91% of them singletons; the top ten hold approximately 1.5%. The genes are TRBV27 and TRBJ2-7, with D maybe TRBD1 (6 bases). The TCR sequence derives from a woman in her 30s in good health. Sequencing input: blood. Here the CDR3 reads CASSLSAGAYEQYF. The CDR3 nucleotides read TGTGCCAGCAGTTTATCAGCAGGGGCCTACGAGCAGTACTTC.